This is a list of T cell receptor beta chains from one sample in a study of T cells in Graves' hyperthyroidism and ophthalmopathy. TCRdb re-called the multiplex PCR reads through MiXCR, storing one row per CDR3 protein. The sample consists of 600,000 or so distinct CDR3 sequences, about half of them appearing once. The sequenced sample consisted of peripheral blood or thyroid tissue (not recorded which). The receptors here all came from a young woman with Graves' hyperthyroidism. Each CDR3 is given with its conserved first and last residue. The order of the fields is V gene, J gene, D gene, clone size, CDR3 DNA, CDR3 protein. D genes are given only for firm matches. Clone size is stated in some rows and not others, as once, few, many or a class when expanded.

TRBV9	TRBJ2-7	-	-	TGTGCCAGCAGCGGGGGGAGTAGCTCCTACGAGCAGTACTTC	CASSGGSSSYEQYF
TRBV10-2	TRBJ2-7	TRBD2	few	TGCGCCAGCAGTGATTTAGCGGGAGGGCCGCACGAGCAGTACTTC	CASSDLAGGPHEQYF
TRBV5-1	TRBJ2-5	-	-	TGCGCCAGCAGCCGGGCCCGGGCTCAAGAGACCCAGTACTTC	CASSRARAQETQYF
TRBV7-8	TRBJ2-5	-	many	TGTGCCAGCAGCTCGCGACCCTCTGAAGAGACCCAGTACTTC	CASSSRPSEETQYF
TRBV14	TRBJ2-5	-	few	TGTGCCAGCAGCCCCAAGCGGAACCAAGAGACCCAGTACTTC	CASSPKRNQETQYF
TRBV7-2	TRBJ2-5	TRBD2	few	TGTGCCAGCAGCTCCCTCCAGGGACTAGCGGGATTAGAGACCCAGTACTTC	CASSSLQGLAGLETQYF
TRBV15	TRBJ2-6	-	-	TGTGCCACCAGCGGCACGCAGGGCCCTAGCGTTGGGGCCAACGTCCTGACTTTC	CATSGTQGPSVGANVLTF
TRBV10-3	TRBJ2-7	-	-	TGTGCCATCAGTGTAAGGGACGAGCAGTACTTC	CAISVRDEQYF
TRBV7-9	TRBJ2-7	TRBD1	many	TGTGCCAGCAGCTTAGGACAGGGTTTATCCTACGAGCAGTACTTC	CASSLGQGLSYEQYF
TRBV10-2	TRBJ1-1	-	-	TGCGCCAGCAGTGAGTCTGGGGGCCGGGTCACTGAAGCTTTCTTT	CASSESGGRVTEAFF
TRBV12-5	TRBJ1-6	-	-	TGTGCTAGTGGTTTCGACGGTTATTCACCCCTCCACTTT	CASGFDGYSPLHF
TRBV11-3	TRBJ1-1	-	-	TGCGCCAGCAGCCTCCACAGGGCAAACACTGAAGCTTTCTTT	CASSLHRANTEAFF
TRBV2	TRBJ1-5	-	-	TGTGCCAGCATGGGCGGGAATAGCAATCAGCCCCAGCATTTT	CASMGGNSNQPQHF
TRBV7-6	TRBJ1-1	-	-	TGTGCCAGCAGCAGGGGGGACGTGAACACTGAAGCTTTCTTT	CASSRGDVNTEAFF
TRBV2	TRBJ1-5	-	many	TGTGCCAGCAGCGCCTTTAGCAATCAGCCCCAGCATTTT	CASSAFSNQPQHF